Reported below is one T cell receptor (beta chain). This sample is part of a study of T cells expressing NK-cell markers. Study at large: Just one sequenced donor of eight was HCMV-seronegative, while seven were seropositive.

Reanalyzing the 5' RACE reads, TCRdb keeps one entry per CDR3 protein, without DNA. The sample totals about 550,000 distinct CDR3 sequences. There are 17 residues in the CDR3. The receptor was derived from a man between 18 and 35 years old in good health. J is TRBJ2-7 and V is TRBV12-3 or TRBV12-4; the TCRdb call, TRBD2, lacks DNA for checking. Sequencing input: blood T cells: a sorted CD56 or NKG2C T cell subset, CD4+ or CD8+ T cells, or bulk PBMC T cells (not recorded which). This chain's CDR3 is CASSPQRTSGRGYEQYF.